Listed here are 20 T cell receptor beta chains from one sample, sequenced in a study of cytomegalovirus exposure and HLA in healthy donors. PCR amplification relied on 60 Vbeta primers (plus 13 Jbeta primers). The data were produced by immunoSEQ multiplex PCR, yet TCRdb's version contains in-frame clones alone and is incomplete. Among roughly 120,000 clones, about 75% were seen once, and the ten largest hold approximately 30%. Sequencing used PBMCs. These receptor sequences come from a man aged 55 to 70 in good health and CMV-seropositive.

The chain employs TRBV11-3 and TRBJ2-3; 9 bases match TRBD2. The CDR3 runs 16 residues. Trimming removed 5 bases from V and 4 bases from J; junction bases left unmatched: 10. Germline values: CDR1 SGHNT, CDR2 YENEEA. CDR3 nucleotides: TGTGCCAGCAGCCCCGGGACTAGCCCAAGCTCAGATACGCAGTATTTT. This encodes CASSPGTSPSSDTQYF.

This rearrangement joins TRBV28 to TRBJ2-5; 7 bases align to TRBD2. With 2 bases clipped from V and 4 bases from J, the junction kept 4 bases outside the gene matches. Looked up from germline, CDR1 is MDHEN and CDR2 is SYDVKM. This CDR3 is 14 amino acids long. The DNA of the CDR3 is TGTGCCAGCAGTTTAGGGGGGGGACGAGAGACCCAGTACTTC. It encodes CASSLGGGRETQYF.

The chain has TRBV9 and TRBJ1-5; no clear D gene. There are 14 residues in the CDR3. Trimming removed 3 bases at V and 3 bases at J, with 10 bases between. The germline V gene has CDR1 SGDLS and CDR2 YYNGEE. In DNA form, the CDR3 reads TGTGCCAGCAGCGCGGGTGAGTTCAATCAGCCCCAGCATTTT. This encodes CASSAGEFNQPQHF.

J is TRBJ2-1 and V is TRBV7-9, with 11 positions matching TRBD2. Trimming at V came to 4 bases and at J to 0 bases, leaving 5 bases not matched to a gene. Germline assignment: CDR1 SEHNR and CDR2 FQNEAQ (reference sequence). The CDR3 length is 17 residues. CDR3 amino acids: CASSSTSGKSSYNEQFF. The CDR3 bases are TGTGCCAGCAGCTCGACTAGCGGGAAATCCTCCTACAATGAGCAGTTCTTC.

This clone was seen only a few times. V is TRBV14 and J is TRBJ1-5; 8 nucleotides align to TRBD1. The CDR3 sequence is 13 residues long. Germline V lookup: CDR1 SGHDN, CDR2 FVKESK. Unmatched junction bases numbered 2, after V lost 4 bases and J lost 6 bases. Here the CDR3 reads CASSRDRGQPQHF. CDR3 DNA: TGTGCCAGCAGCCGTGACAGGGGTCAGCCCCAGCATTTT. The variable domain in full, completed from reference TRBV14 and TRBJ1-5, reads EAGVTQFPSHSVIEKGQTVTLRCDPISGHDNLYWYRRVMGKEIKFLLHFVKESKQDESGMPNNRFLAERTGGTYSTLKVQPAELEDSGVYFCASSRDRGQPQHFGDGTRLSIL.

CDR3 sequence reads: CASRYDRDRDVTF. CDR3 coding DNA: TGTGCCAGCAGATATGACCGGGACAGGGATGTCACCTTC. This chain joins TRBV6-6 and TRBJ1-2; 9 bases agree with TRBD1. The V and J ends lost 6 bases and 13 bases, in that order; junction bases with no gene match: 12. The CDR3 length is 13 residues. Germline V gene lookup returns CDR1 MNHNY and CDR2 SVGAGI (reference sequence).

This chain uses TRBV28 with TRBJ1-6; no definite D call. Germline V lookup: CDR1 MDHEN, CDR2 SYDVKM. The V and J ends lost 7 bases and 5 bases respectively, with 3 bases between them. The CDR3 covers 11 residues. The CDR3 is CASTDNSPLHF. DNA of the CDR3: TGTGCCAGCACCGATAATTCACCCCTCCACTTT.

This chain links TRBV14 with TRBJ1-2, with 9 bases lining up with TRBD1. Germline CDR1 and CDR2: SGHDN and FVKESK. The CDR3 covers 15 residues. Trimming at V came to 4 bases and at J to 2 bases, leaving 5 bases not matched to a gene. In nucleotides, the CDR3 is TGTGCCAGCAGCCCACCGGGACAGGGAAACTATGGCTACACCTTC. Its protein is CASSPPGQGNYGYTF.

A few counts support this clone. V is TRBV29-1 and J is TRBJ1-1; 8 bases align to TRBD1. This CDR3 is built from 13 residues. Unmatched junction bases numbered 5, after V lost 7 bases and J lost 1 base. CDR1 is SQVTM and CDR2 is ANQGSEA in the germline V gene. The CDR3 here is CSGRTGWNTEAFF. CDR3 in DNA: TGCAGCGGGAGGACAGGGTGGAACACTGAAGCTTTCTTT. Together with reference TRBV29-1 and TRBJ1-1, the CDR3 gives the full variable domain: SAVISQKPSRDICQRGTSLTIQCQVDSQVTMMFWYRQQPGQSLTLIATANQGSEATYESGFVIDKFPISRPNLTFSTLTVSNMSPEDSSIYLCSGRTGWNTEAFFGQGTRLTVV.

This clone was observed once. The V gene is TRBV7-9, the J gene TRBJ2-2, with 8 bases aligning to TRBD2. The CDR3 contains 18 residues. V shed 4 bases, J shed 2 bases, and the junction held 12 bases outside the gene matches. Germline V gene sequence: CDR1 SEHNR, CDR2 FQNEAQ (reference sequence). Here the CDR3 reads CASSWPGLGGGNTGELFF. CDR3 sequence (DNA): TGTGCCAGCAGCTGGCCGGGACTAGGTGGGGGAAACACCGGGGAGCTGTTTTTT.

This chain links TRBV5-4 with TRBJ2-5; 9 bases align to TRBD2. The J call may be mistaken, given a closer DNA end match to TRBJ2-7. CDR3 size: 15 residues. Germline V gene lookup returns CDR1 SGHNT and CDR2 YYREEE (reference sequence). The CDR3 region is CASSLGGGGAHEQYF. The DNA for the CDR3 is TGTGCCAGCAGCTTGGGTGGCGGGGGGGCCCACGAGCAGTACTTC.

This CDR3 is CASSDQGRGGSTDTQYF. The CDR3 coding sequence is TGTGCCAGCAGTGATCAGGGACGCGGGGGGAGCACAGATACGCAGTATTTT. V is TRBV27 and J is TRBJ2-3; the match to TRBD2 covers 8 bases. In germline, CDR1 is MNHEY, CDR2 SMNVEV (reference sequence). CDR3 size: 17 residues. Germline trimming cut 5 bases from V and 0 bases from J; bases unmatched to any gene: 10.

The chain links TRBV6-1 to TRBJ1-2; weak D call: TRBD1 (6 bases). CDR3 length equals 14 residues. Germline V gene data show CDR1 as MNHNS and CDR2 as SASEGT. Trimming took 0 bases from V and 5 from J, leaving 10 bases between them. CDR3 DNA: TGTGCCAGCAGTGAAGCGCAACAGGGATATGGCTACACCTTC. Protein sequence: CASSEAQQGYGYTF.

DNA of the CDR3: TGTGCCACCGACGCCAGGCGCCCCTACGAGCAGTACTTC. It yields the protein CATDARRPYEQYF. The chain joins TRBV6-1 to TRBJ2-7, with D uncertain. The CDR3 totals 13 residues. The V gene's germline CDR1 is MNHNS and CDR2 SASEGT. V was cut by 10 bases and J by 2 bases, with 15 bases left in between.

The rearrangement joins TRBV28 to TRBJ1-2, with TRBD1 matching over 8 bases. The CDR3 loop spans 13 amino acids. CDR1 MDHEN and CDR2 SYDVKM come from the germline V gene. The V and J ends lost 6 bases and 4 bases, in that order; junction bases with no gene match: 4. CDR3: CASRPGQAYGYTF. The CDR3 DNA reads TGTGCCAGCAGGCCGGGACAGGCCTATGGCTACACCTTC.

This clone was found a few times. The V call is TRBV25-1, the J call TRBJ2-5; 9 bases agree with TRBD1. Gene TRBJ2-7 matches the end of the DNA better, so the J call may be wrong. The CDR3 loop spans 17 amino acids. From germline, CDR1 is MGHDK and CDR2 SYGVNS. The DNA of the CDR3 is TGTGCCAGCAGCCCGGGACAGGGTTTTTATTCCTCCTACGAGCAGTACTTC. Its protein is CASSPGQGFYSSYEQYF.

The rearrangement links TRBV14 to TRBJ2-5, with 12 bases identical to TRBD2. The V and J ends lost 8 bases and 5 bases, in that order; junction bases with no gene match: 3. Germline V gene lookup returns CDR1 SGHDN and CDR2 FVKESK. This CDR3 contains 13 residues. The CDR3 nucleotides read TGTGCCAGCCGACTAGCGGGGGTGGAGACCCAGTACTTC. Its protein product is CASRLAGVETQYF.

The chain couples TRBV29-1 to TRBJ1-2; 9 bases match TRBD1. The CDR3 consists of 13 residues. Germline trimming cut 4 bases from V and 3 bases from J; bases unmatched to any gene: 3. Germline CDR1 and CDR2: SQVTM and ANQGSEA. CDR3 amino acids: CSVGDRVDYGYTF. The CDR3 bases are TGCAGCGTTGGGGACAGGGTGGACTATGGCTACACCTTC.

The V gene is TRBV5-4, the J gene TRBJ1-1, with D possibly being TRBD1 (6 bases). Germline assignment: CDR1 SGHNT and CDR2 YYREEE (reference sequence). The CDR3 is 19 residues long. Deletions cut 7 bases from V and 1 base from J, with 29 bases between. In DNA form, the CDR3 reads TGTGCCAGCCTCCCTCCCGGGCGGGGGCCGCGCGGGGGGAACACTGAAGCTTTCTTT. Its protein is CASLPPGRGPRGGNTEAFF.

This clone was seen once. V is TRBV30 and J is TRBJ2-3; 8 bases are shared with TRBD2. J gave up 4 bases and V 4 bases, and 7 bases lay outside the gene matches. Germline V CDR1 and CDR2: GTSNPN, SVGIG (reference sequence). The CDR3 runs to 14 residues. CDR3 region: CAWINSGIADTQYF. DNA of the CDR3: TGTGCCTGGATAAATAGCGGGATCGCAGATACGCAGTATTTT.